The rows below give T cell receptor beta chains drawn from one sample of a study of CD8+ T cells in alopecia areata. The table came from immunoSEQ multiplex PCR; TCRdb's copy has only in-frame clones and leaves some out. The table shows 60,000 to 90,000 clones, with around 61% occurring only once. The source material was CD8+ T cells sorted from blood, sampled at week 24, from a patient treated with tofacitinib. These receptors were collected from a human donor with alopecia areata. CDR3s include the opening cysteine and the closing phenylalanine or tryptophan. A D gene is named only where the DNA matches it firmly. Clone size is stated in some rows and not others, as once, few, many or a class when expanded.

d_call,v_call,clone_size,j_call,cdr3_aa,cdr3_nt
NA,TRBV27,few,TRBJ2-2,CASRRGNGELFF,TGTGCCAGCAGACGAGGGAACGGGGAGCTGTTTTTT
TRBD2,TRBV10-3,NA,TRBJ2-3,CAIRPALAGVRDTQYF,TGTGCCATCAGGCCCGCACTAGCGGGGGTGAGGGATACGCAGTATTTT
NA,TRBV28,few,TRBJ1-1,CASSHRGASEAFF,TGTGCCAGCAGCCACCGGGGGGCCAGTGAAGCTTTCTTT
NA,TRBV5-1,NA,TRBJ1-1,CASSSSFINTEAFF,TGCGCCAGCAGCTCGTCCTTCATTAACACTGAAGCTTTCTTT
NA,TRBV7-6,NA,TRBJ2-2,CASSQYNTGELFF,TGTGCCAGCAGCCAATATAACACCGGGGAGCTGTTTTTT
TRBD1,TRBV4-1,NA,TRBJ2-7,CASSQEEQGAWEQYF,TGCGCCAGCAGCCAAGAGGAACAGGGGGCGTGGGAGCAGTACTTC
NA,TRBV19,NA,TRBJ2-7,CASSDNSYEQYF,TGTGCCAGTAGTGACAACTCCTACGAGCAGTACTTC
TRBD1,TRBV19,NA,TRBJ1-1,CASRTGGFTEAFF,TGTGCCAGTAGGACAGGGGGTTTCACTGAAGCTTTCTTT
NA,TRBV4-3,NA,TRBJ1-1,CASSQDRALGTEAFF,TGCGCCAGCAGCCAAGATCGGGCTCTGGGGACTGAAGCTTTCTTT
NA,TRBV20-1,once,TRBJ2-7,CSAPTLYEQYF,TGCAGTGCTCCAACTCTCTACGAGCAGTACTTC
TRBD1,TRBV19,NA,TRBJ1-1,CASSPLPTGANTEAFF,TGTGCCAGTAGTCCCCTTCCGACAGGGGCGAACACTGAAGCTTTCTTT
NA,TRBV4-3,NA,TRBJ1-2,CASSQDVGLPYGYTF,TGCGCCAGCAGCCAAGACGTAGGCCTCCCCTATGGCTACACCTTC
NA,TRBV6-5,once,TRBJ2-1,CASSPDRSSYNEQFF,TGTGCCAGCAGCCCGGACCGTAGCTCCTACAATGAGCAGTTCTTC
NA,TRBV30,many,TRBJ2-4,CAWGVAKNIQYF,TGTGCCTGGGGGGTAGCCAAAAACATTCAGTACTTC
TRBD2,TRBV9,NA,TRBJ2-3,CASSVIAGGGTDTQYF,TGTGCCAGCAGCGTTATAGCGGGGGGCGGGACAGATACGCAGTATTTT
NA,TRBV2,NA,TRBJ1-5,CASSDGQLYSNQPQHF,TGTGCCAGCAGTGATGGGCAGCTTTATAGCAATCAGCCCCAGCATTTT
TRBD2,TRBV7-3,NA,TRBJ2-5,CASSPGGGLETQYF,TGTGCCAGCAGCCCCGGGGGAGGGTTAGAGACCCAGTACTTC
NA,TRBV7-8,few,TRBJ1-3,CASSLTRSGGPGNTIYF,TGTGCCAGCAGCTTAACTAGGTCGGGAGGACCTGGAAACACCATATATTTT
NA,TRBV9,NA,TRBJ2-7,CASSVGAEYEQYF,TGTGCCAGCAGCGTAGGGGCAGAGTACGAGCAGTACTTC
NA,TRBV4-3,NA,TRBJ1-5,CASSQDRGLRGQNQPQHF,TGCGCCAGCAGCCAAGATCGGGGGCTCAGGGGCCAGAATCAGCCCCAGCATTTT
NA,TRBV7-2,NA,TRBJ2-4,CASSPDLVAKNIQYF,TGTGCCAGCAGCCCAGACTTGGTAGCCAAAAACATTCAGTACTTC
NA,TRBV5-6,NA,TRBJ2-5,CASSPVGGETQYF,TGTGCCAGCAGCCCGGTGGGGGGCGAGACCCAGTACTTC
NA,TRBV27,NA,TRBJ2-7,CASSVLGSPGEQYF,TGTGCCAGCAGTGTCCTCGGGTCTCCTGGGGAGCAGTACTTC
TRBD1,TRBV5-6,NA,TRBJ2-5,CASSFGDRGQTQYF,TGTGCCAGCAGCTTTGGGGACAGGGGTCAGACCCAGTACTTC
NA,TRBV6-5,few,TRBJ2-7,CASSYAQGLDEQYF,TGTGCCAGCAGTTACGCCCAGGGACTCGACGAGCAGTACTTC
TRBD2,TRBV28,NA,TRBJ2-1,CAGSSGVGRDEQFF,TGTGCCGGCAGTAGCGGGGTGGGTCGGGATGAGCAGTTCTTC
NA,TRBV10-3,NA,TRBJ2-7,CAISESRQGGYEQYF,TGTGCCATCAGTGAGTCGAGACAGGGAGGATACGAGCAGTACTTC
NA,TRBV9,few,TRBJ1-1,CASSPGDRNTEAFF,TGTGCCAGCAGCCCCGGTGACAGGAACACTGAAGCTTTCTTT
NA,TRBV27,NA,TRBJ2-3,CASSLLESSTDTQYF,TGTGCCAGCAGTTTATTGGAGAGTAGCACAGATACGCAGTATTTT
TRBD1,TRBV7-2,NA,TRBJ1-6,CASSLRTGINSPLHF,TGTGCCAGCAGCTTAAGGACAGGAATCAATTCACCCCTCCACTTT